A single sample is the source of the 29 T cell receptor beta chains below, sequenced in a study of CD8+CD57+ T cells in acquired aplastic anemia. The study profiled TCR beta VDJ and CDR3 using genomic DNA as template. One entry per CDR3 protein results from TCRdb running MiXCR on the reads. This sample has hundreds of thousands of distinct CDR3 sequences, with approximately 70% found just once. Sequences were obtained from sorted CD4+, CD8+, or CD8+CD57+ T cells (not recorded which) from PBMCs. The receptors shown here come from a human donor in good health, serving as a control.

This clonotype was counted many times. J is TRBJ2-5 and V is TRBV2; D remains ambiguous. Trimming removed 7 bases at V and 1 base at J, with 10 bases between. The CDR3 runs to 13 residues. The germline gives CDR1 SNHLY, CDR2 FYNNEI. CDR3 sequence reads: CASMLGLQETQYF. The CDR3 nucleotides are TGTGCCAGCATGTTAGGCCTCCAAGAGACCCAGTACTTC.

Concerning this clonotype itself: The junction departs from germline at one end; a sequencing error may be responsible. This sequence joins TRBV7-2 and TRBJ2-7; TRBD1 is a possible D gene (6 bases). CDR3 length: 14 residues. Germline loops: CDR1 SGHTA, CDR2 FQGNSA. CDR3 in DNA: TGTGCCAGCAGCCTCCGGACAGCCGACCCCGTACTGAAGTTC. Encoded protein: CASSLRTADPVLKF.

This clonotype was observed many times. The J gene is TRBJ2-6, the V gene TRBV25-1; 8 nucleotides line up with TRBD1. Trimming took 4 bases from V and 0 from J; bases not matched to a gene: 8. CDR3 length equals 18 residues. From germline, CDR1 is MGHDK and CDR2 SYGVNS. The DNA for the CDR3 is TGTGCCAGCAGTGGTGCCGGGACAGGCTTCTCTGGGGCCAACGTCCTGACTTTC. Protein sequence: CASSGAGTGFSGANVLTF.

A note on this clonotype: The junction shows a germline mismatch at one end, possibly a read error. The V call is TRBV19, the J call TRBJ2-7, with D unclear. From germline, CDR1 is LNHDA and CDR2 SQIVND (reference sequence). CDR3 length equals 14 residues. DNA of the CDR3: TGTGCCAGTAGTACCAGCCGGGCGGTCTACGAGCACAACTTC. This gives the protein CASSTSRAVYEHNF.

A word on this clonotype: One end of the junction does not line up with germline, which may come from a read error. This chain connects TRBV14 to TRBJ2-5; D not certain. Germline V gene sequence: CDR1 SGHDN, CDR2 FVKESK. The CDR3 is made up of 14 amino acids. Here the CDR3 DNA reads TGTGCCAGCAGCCGAGACTGGACCCATAATTCACCCCACTTC. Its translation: CASSRDWTHNSPHF.

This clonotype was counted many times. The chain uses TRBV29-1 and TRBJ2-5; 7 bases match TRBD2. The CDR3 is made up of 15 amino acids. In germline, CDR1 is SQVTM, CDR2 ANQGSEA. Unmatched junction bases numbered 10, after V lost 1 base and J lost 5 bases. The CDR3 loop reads CSVEVLAGLVETQYF. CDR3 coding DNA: TGCAGCGTTGAAGTCTTAGCGGGTTTAGTGGAGACCCAGTACTTC.

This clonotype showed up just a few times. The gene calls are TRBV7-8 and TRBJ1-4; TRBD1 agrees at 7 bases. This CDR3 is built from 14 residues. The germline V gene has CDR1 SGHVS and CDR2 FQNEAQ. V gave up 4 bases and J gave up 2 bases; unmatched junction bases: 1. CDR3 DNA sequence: TGTGCCAGCAGCTCACAGGGGACTAATGAAAAACTGTTTTTT. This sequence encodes CASSSQGTNEKLFF.

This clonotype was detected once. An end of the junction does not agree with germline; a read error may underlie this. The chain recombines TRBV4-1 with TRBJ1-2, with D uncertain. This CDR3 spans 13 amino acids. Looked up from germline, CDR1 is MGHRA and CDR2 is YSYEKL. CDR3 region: CASCVYGRYGYTF. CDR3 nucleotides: TGTGCCAGCTGCGTATACGGTAGGTATGGCTACACCTTC.

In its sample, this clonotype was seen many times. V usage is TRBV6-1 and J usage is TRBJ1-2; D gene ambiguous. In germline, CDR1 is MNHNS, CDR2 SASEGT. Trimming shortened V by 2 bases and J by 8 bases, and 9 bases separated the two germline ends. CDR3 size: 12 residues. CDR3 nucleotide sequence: TGTGCCAGCAGTGAAAGTGGGAACGGCTACACCTTC. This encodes CASSESGNGYTF.

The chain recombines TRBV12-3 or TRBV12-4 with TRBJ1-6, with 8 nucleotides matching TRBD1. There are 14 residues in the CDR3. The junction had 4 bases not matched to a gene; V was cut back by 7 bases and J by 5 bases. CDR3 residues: CASTRTGNNSPLHF. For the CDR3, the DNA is TGTGCCAGCACCCGGACAGGGAATAATTCACCCCTCCACTTT.

The CDR3 DNA sequence: TGCAGTGCTACTACACGGACCCTTAACTATGGCTACACCTTC. Its translation: CSATTRTLNYGYTF. J is TRBJ1-2 and V is TRBV20-1, with unresolved D. This CDR3 is built from 14 residues. The ends were cut back, 4 bases at V and 1 base at J, with 13 bases in the middle. CDR1 and CDR2 from the germline V gene are DFQATT and SNEGSKA (reference sequence).

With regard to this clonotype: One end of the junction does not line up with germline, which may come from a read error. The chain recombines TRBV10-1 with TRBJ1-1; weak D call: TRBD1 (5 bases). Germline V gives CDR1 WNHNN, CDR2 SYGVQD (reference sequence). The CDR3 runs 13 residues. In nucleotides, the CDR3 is TGCGCCACCAGTGAGTACGGGGCGACTGAAGCTTTCTTT. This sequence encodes CATSEYGATEAFF.

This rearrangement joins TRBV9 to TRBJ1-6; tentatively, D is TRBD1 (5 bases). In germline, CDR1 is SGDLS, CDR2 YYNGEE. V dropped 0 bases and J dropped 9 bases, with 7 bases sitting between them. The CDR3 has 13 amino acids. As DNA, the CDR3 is TGTGCCAGCAGCGTAGACCAGGGTTCACCCCTCCACTTT. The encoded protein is CASSVDQGSPLHF.

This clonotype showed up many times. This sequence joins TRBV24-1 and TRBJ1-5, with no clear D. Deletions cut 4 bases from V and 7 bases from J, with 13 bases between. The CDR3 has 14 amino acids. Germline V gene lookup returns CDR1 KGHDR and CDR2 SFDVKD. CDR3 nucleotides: TGTGCCACCAGTGACGGAGGTCTGGGGCAGCCCCAGCATTTT. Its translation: CATSDGGLGQPQHF.

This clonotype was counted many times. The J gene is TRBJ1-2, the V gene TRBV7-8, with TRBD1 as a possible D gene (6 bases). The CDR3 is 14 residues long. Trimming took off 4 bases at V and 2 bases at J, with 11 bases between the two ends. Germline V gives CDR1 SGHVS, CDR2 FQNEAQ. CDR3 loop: CASSSNRANYGYTF. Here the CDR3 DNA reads TGTGCCAGCAGCTCGAACAGGGCCAACTATGGCTACACCTTC.

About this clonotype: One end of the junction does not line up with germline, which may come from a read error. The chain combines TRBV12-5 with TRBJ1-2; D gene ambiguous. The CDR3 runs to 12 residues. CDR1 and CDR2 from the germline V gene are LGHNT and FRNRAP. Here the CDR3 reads CASGLGTYGHTF. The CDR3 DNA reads TGTGCTAGTGGTTTGGGCACCTATGGCCACACCTTC.

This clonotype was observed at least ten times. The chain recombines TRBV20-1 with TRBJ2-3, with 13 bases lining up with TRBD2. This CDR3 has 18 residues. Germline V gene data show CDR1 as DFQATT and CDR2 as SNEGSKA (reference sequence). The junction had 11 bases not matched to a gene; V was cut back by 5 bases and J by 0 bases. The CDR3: CSAGPLAGGRPSTDTQYF. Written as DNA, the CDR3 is TGCAGTGCTGGGCCACTAGCGGGGGGGCGCCCTAGCACAGATACGCAGTATTTT.

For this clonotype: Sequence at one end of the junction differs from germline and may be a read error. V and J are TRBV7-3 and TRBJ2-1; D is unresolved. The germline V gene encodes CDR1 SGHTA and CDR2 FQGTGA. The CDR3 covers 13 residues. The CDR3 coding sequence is TGTGCCAGCAGGTCCGGGCGTTACGAAGAGCTGTTCTTC. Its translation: CASRSGRYEELFF.

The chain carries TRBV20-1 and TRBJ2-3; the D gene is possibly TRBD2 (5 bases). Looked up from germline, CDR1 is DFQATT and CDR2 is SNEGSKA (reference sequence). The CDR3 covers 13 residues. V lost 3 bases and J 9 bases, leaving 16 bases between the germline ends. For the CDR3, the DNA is TGCAGTGCTAGTACAGCGGTGGCGGCGACGCAGTATTTT. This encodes CSASTAVAATQYF.

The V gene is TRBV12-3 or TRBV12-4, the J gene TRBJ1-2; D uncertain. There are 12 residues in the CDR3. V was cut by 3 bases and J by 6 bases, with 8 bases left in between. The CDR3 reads CASSFVGNGYTF. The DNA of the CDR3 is TGTGCCAGCAGTTTTGTGGGGAATGGCTACACCTTC.

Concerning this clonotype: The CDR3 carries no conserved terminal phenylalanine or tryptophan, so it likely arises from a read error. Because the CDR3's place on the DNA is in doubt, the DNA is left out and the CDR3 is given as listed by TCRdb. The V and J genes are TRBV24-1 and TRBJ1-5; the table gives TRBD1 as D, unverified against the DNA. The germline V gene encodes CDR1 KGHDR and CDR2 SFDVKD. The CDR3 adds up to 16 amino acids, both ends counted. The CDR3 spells CATSDWRAGNNQSYGP.

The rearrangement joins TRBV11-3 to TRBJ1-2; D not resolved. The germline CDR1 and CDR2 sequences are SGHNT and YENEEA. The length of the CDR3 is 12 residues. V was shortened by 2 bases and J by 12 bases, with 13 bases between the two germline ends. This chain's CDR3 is CASSLMFSGNTF. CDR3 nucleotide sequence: TGTGCCAGCAGCTTAATGTTCTCTGGAAACACCTTC. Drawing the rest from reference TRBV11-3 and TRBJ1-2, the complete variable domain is EAGVVQSPRYKIIEKKQPVAFWCNPISGHNTLYWYLQNLGQGPELLIRYENEEAVDDSQLPKDRFSAERLKGVDSTLKIQPAELGDSAVYLCASSLMFSGNTFGSGTRLTVV.

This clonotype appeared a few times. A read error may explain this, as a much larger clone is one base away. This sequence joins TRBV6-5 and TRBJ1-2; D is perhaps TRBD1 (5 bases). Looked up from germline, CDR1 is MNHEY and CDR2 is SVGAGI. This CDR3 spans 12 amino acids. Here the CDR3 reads CASRQGFGGHTF. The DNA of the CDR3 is TGTGCCAGCAGGCAGGGATTTGGTGGCCACACCTTC.

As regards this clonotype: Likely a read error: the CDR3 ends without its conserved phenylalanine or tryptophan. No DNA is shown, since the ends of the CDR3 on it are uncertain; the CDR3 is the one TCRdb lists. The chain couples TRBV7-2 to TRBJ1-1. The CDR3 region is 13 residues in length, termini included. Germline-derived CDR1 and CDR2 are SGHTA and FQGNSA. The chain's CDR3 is CASSLGSYEQYFG.

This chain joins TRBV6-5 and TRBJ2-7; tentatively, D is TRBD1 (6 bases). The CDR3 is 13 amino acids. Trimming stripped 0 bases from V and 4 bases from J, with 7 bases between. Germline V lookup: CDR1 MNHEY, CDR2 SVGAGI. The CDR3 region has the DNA TGTGCCAGCAGTTACTCGACAGGATACGAGCAGTACTTC. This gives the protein CASSYSTGYEQYF.

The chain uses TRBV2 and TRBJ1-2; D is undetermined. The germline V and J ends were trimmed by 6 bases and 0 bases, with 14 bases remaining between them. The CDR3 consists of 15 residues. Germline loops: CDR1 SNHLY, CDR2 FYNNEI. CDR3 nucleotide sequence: TGTGCCAGCAGCCACCATAGTTCAGCTAACTATGGCTACACCTTC. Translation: CASSHHSSANYGYTF.

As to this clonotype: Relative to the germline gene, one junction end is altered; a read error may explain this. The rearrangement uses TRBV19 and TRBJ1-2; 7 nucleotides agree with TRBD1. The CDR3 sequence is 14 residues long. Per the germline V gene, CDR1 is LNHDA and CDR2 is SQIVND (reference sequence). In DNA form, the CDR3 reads TGTGCCAGCAGTATCGACAGGGCGGACTATGGCTACACCTTC. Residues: CASSIDRADYGYTF. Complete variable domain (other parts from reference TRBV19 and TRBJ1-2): DGGITQSPKYLFRKEGQNVTLSCEQNLNHDAMYWYRQDPGQGLRLIYYSQIVNDFQKGDIAEGYSVSREKKESFPLTVTSAQKNPTAFYLCASSIDRADYGYTFGSGTRLTVV.

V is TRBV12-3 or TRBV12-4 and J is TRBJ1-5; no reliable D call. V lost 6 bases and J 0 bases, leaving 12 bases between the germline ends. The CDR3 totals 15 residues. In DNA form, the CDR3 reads TGTGCCAGCAGATGTCTAGTGGATAGCAATCAGCCCCAGCATTTT. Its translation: CASRCLVDSNQPQHF.

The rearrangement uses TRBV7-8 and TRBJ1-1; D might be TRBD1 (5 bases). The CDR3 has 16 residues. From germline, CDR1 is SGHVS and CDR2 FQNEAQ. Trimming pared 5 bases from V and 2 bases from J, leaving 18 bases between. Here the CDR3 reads CASSPTGGGLNTEAFF. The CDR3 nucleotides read TGTGCCAGCAGCCCCACCGGGGGTGGCCTAAACACTGAAGCTTTCTTT.